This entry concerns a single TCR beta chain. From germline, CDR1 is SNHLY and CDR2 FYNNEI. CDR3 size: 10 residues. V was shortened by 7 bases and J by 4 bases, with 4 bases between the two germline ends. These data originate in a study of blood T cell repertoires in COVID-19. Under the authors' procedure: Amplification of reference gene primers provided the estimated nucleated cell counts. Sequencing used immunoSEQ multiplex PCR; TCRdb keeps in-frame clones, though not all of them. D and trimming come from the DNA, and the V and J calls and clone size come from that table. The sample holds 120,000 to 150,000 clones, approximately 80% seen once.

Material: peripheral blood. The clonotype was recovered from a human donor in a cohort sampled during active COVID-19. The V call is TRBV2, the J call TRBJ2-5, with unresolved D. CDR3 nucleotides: TGTGCCAGCAACAGAGAGACCCAGTACTTC. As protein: CASNRETQYF.